Sequencing of this TCR beta chain was carried out in a study of PD-1 blockade in classical Hodgkin lymphoma. Findings and caveats of the study: Complete responders entered with baseline diversity on par with newly diagnosed patients, the results showed. When nivolumab was started under 1 year after ASCT, patients were excluded.

Each patient's relapse followed autologous stem cell transplantation, and brentuximab vedotin exposure varied. Concerning this clone itself: Its target is not known.

Germline CDR1 is SGHNT and CDR2 is YYREEE (reference sequence). CDR3 size: 13 residues. Trimming stripped 2 bases from V and 5 bases from J, with 8 bases between. TCRdb keeps only in-frame clones here, not all; method: immunoSEQ multiplex PCR. The sample records fewer than 65,000 clones, roughly nine tenths being singletons. Material: peripheral blood mononuclear cells (PBMCs), obtained at baseline. This chain links TRBV5-4 with TRBJ1-5, with D unclear. The receptor was isolated from a human donor with classical Hodgkin lymphoma. CDR3 in DNA: TGTGCCAGCAGCTTAGAACCCTATCAGCCCCAGCATTTT. Its translation: CASSLEPYQPQHF. The entire variable domain, with the rest obtained from reference TRBV5-4 and TRBJ1-5, is as follows: ETGVTQSPTHLIKTRGQQVTLRCSSQSGHNTVSWYQQALGQGPQFIFQYYREEENGRGNFPPRFSGLQFPNYSSELNVNALELDDSALYLCASSLEPYQPQHFGDGTRLSIL.